This TCR beta chain was retrieved from a study of blood T cell repertoires in COVID-19. Clones were read by immunoSEQ multiplex PCR, and TCRdb kept only the in-frame ones, dropping some. The sample contains about 220,000 clones, 65% to 85% of which appear only once. The germline V and J ends were trimmed by 4 bases and 2 bases, with 19 bases remaining between them. Germline CDR1 and CDR2: KGHSH and LQKENI. CDR3 length equals 17 residues. The chain couples TRBV18 to TRBJ2-3; D gene unclear. Sequences were obtained from PBMCs or T cells enriched from blood (not recorded which). This TCR came from a woman in her sixties or seventies who had recovered from COVID-19. CDR3 protein: CASSLRPLRGATDTQYF. Written as DNA, the CDR3 is TGTGCCAGCTCACTTCGCCCCCTCAGAGGTGCCACAGATACGCAGTATTTT.